Following are 14 T cell receptor beta chains from one sample sequenced in a study of T-cell memory formation after mild COVID-19. TCRdb independently ran MiXCR on the 5' RACE reads; one entry per CDR3 protein. The table lists about 440,000 distinct CDR3 sequences, about 20% of them singletons, with around 8.4% in the top ten. Sequenced: PBMCs or a T cell subset sorted from them (not recorded which). The receptors were gathered from an adult woman who had mild COVID-19 (a few samples of this study predate the infection). Cell type and time point are not known.

V gene TRBV11-3 combines with J gene TRBJ1-2, with unresolved D. V was shortened by 1 base and J by 8 bases, with 17 bases between the two germline ends. Germline assignment: CDR1 SGHNT and CDR2 YENEEA. The CDR3 has 15 residues. The CDR3 is CASSLGGVGAEGYTF. The DNA for the CDR3 is TGTGCCAGCAGCTTAGGGGGAGTAGGCGCGGAAGGCTACACCTTC.

This clonotype was recorded at least ten times. The chain has TRBV6-2 or TRBV6-3 and TRBJ2-5; TRBD2 might be the D (6 bases). Trimming took 5 bases from V and 0 from J, leaving 16 bases between them. The germline CDR1 and CDR2 sequences are MNHEY and SVGEGT. CDR3 length equals 16 residues. The chain's CDR3 is CASSQGLFADQETQYF. CDR3 DNA: TGTGCCAGCAGTCAAGGACTATTTGCCGACCAAGAGACCCAGTACTTC.

In the case of this clonotype: At one boundary the junction diverges from the germline segment, which might be a read error. The chain links TRBV6-6 to TRBJ2-6; D remains ambiguous. CDR1 MNHNY and CDR2 SVGAGI come from the germline V gene (reference sequence). The CDR3 runs to 17 residues. The chain's CDR3 is CASSPLQRTSGANVLTF. CDR3 coding DNA: TGTGCCAGCAGTCCCCTACAACGAACCTCTGGCGCCAACGTCCTGACTTTC.

The V gene is TRBV3-1, the J gene TRBJ2-1; 10 nucleotides align to TRBD2. Trimming removed 4 bases from V and 8 bases from J; junction bases left unmatched: 11. This CDR3 contains 16 residues. The germline V gene has CDR1 LGHDT and CDR2 YNNKEL (reference sequence). Here the CDR3 reads CASSRRLAGGYHEQFF. CDR3 DNA sequence: TGTGCCAGCAGCCGGAGGTTAGCGGGAGGTTACCATGAGCAGTTCTTC.

This clonotype has at least ten counts. The chain carries TRBV5-1 and TRBJ1-4; D might be TRBD1 (6 bases). This CDR3 is 13 amino acids long. CDR1 and CDR2 from the germline V gene are SGHRS and YFSETQ. The V gene lost 4 bases and the J gene lost 7 bases, with 11 bases spanning the gap. CDR3 loop: CASSLDRGEKLFF. In DNA form, the CDR3 reads TGCGCCAGCAGCCTGGACAGAGGTGAAAAACTGTTTTTT.

This clonotype was detected only a few times. In DNA form, the CDR3 reads TGTGCTAGTGGTTTGGTAGGGGACAGGTTACCCGAAGCTTTCTTT. Protein sequence: CASGLVGDRLPEAFF. J is TRBJ1-1 and V is TRBV12-5; TRBD1 matches 8 bases. J gave up 8 bases and V 0 bases, and 8 bases lay outside the gene matches. This CDR3 contains 15 residues. Germline CDR1 LGHNT, CDR2 FRNRAP.

Many counts were recorded for this clonotype. J is TRBJ1-2 and V is TRBV20-1, with D unclear. V was trimmed by 6 bases and J by 7 bases, leaving 30 bases between them. The CDR3 contains 17 residues. Germline CDR1 DFQATT, CDR2 SNEGSKA (reference sequence). CDR3 sequence: CSAPHSGGPVLSGGYTF. CDR3 DNA sequence: TGCAGTGCCCCACATTCGGGTGGTCCTGTGCTTAGCGGTGGCTACACCTTC.

The V and J genes are TRBV24-1 and TRBJ1-6; maybe TRBD1 (6 bases). Germline V gene sequence: CDR1 KGHDR, CDR2 SFDVKD. V was shortened by 6 bases and J by 7 bases, with 12 bases between the two germline ends. The CDR3 consists of 14 residues. The CDR3 nucleotides are TGTGCCACCAGTCAAGGGGGTAACAATTCACCCCTCCACTTT. It encodes CATSQGGNNSPLHF.

This chain joins TRBV11-2 and TRBJ2-3; no firm D call. Germline loops: CDR1 SGHAT, CDR2 FQNNGV. The ends were cut back, 3 bases at V and 2 bases at J, with 9 bases in the middle. The CDR3 is 14 amino acids. The CDR3 region is CASSFIANTDTQYF. The CDR3 bases are TGTGCCAGCAGCTTCATCGCCAACACAGATACGCAGTATTTT. The full variable domain, rest sourced from reference TRBV11-2 and TRBJ2-3, is EAGVAQSPRYKIIEKRQSVAFWCNPISGHATLYWYQQILGQGPKLLIQFQNNGVVDDSQLPKDRFSAERLKGVDSTLKIQPAKLEDSAVYLCASSFIANTDTQYFGPGTRLTVL.

This clonotype was observed a few times. The V gene is TRBV11-2, the J gene TRBJ1-1, with D possibly matching TRBD1 (6 bases). Trimming removed 3 bases at V and 4 bases at J, with 15 bases between. Germline loops: CDR1 SGHAT, CDR2 FQNNGV. There are 15 residues in the CDR3. CDR3 bases: TGTGCCAGCAGCTTTGGTTGGGGGCCGACCACTGAAGCTTTCTTT. It is translated as CASSFGWGPTTEAFF.

This clonotype turned up a few times. The genes are TRBV5-1 and TRBJ2-4; a weak D match, TRBD2 (6 bases). The V and J ends lost 0 bases and 3 bases respectively, with 10 bases between them. Germline-derived CDR1 and CDR2 are SGHRS and YFSETQ. The CDR3 has 15 residues. The chain's CDR3 is CASSLDPGVKNIQYF. CDR3 sequence (DNA): TGCGCCAGCAGCTTGGATCCGGGGGTCAAAAACATTCAGTACTTC.

This clonotype has more than one count but fewer than ten. The rearrangement joins TRBV12-3 or TRBV12-4 to TRBJ2-1; D might be TRBD1 or TRBD2, each matching 5 bases. Between the trimmed V and J ends, which lost 8 bases and 5 bases, there was a span of 19 bases. There are 15 residues in the CDR3. The CDR3 here is CASGIYGTGNNEQFF. The CDR3 coding sequence is TGTGCCAGCGGTATATATGGGACGGGTAACAATGAGCAGTTCTTC.

This clonotype was seen a handful of times. The rearrangement joins TRBV9 to TRBJ1-4, with 9 bases lining up with TRBD1. V lost 3 bases and J lost 8; bases outside the gene matches: 5. The CDR3 spans 14 residues. Per the germline V gene, CDR1 is SGDLS and CDR2 is YYNGEE. As DNA, the CDR3 is TGTGCCAGCAGCGCCACAGGGGGCCGGGAAAAACTGTTTTTT. It specifies CASSATGGREKLFF.

The rearrangement joins TRBV2 to TRBJ1-4; the D gene is possibly TRBD1 (6 bases). Trimming took off 7 bases at V and 8 bases at J, with 17 bases between the two ends. CDR1 and CDR2 from the germline V gene are SNHLY and FYNNEI. The CDR3 consists of 14 residues. The chain's CDR3 is CASTPGQSREKLFF. Here the CDR3 DNA reads TGTGCCAGCACTCCGGGACAATCTAGGGAAAAACTGTTTTTT.